This T cell receptor (beta chain) was documented in a study of blood T cell repertoires in COVID-19. On the study more broadly: The United States, Italy and Spain were the sources of the acute and convalescent COVID-19 samples. Sample material is recorded as cDNA or gDNA derived from T cells, B-cell-depleted T cells, or PBMCs.

This clone was found a few times. Authors' analysis steps: Cell counts per sample came from amplifying reference gene primers. Profiling relied on immunoSEQ multiplex PCR, and the TCRdb table lists in-frame clones only, not all of them. The V and J calls and the clone size are those of that table, but D and trimming were determined from the DNA. The table lists roughly 130,000 clones, more than 60% of them singletons. The germline gives CDR1 MNHEY, CDR2 SVGAGI. V lost 8 bases, J lost 1 base, and 14 bases lay in between. The CDR3 covers 15 residues. The source material was peripheral blood. This chain links TRBV6-5 with TRBJ2-2, with D maybe TRBD2 (5 bases). The TCR was taken from a man of 80 years or more with acute or convalescent COVID-19. CDR3 loop: CASGVLAENTGELFF. The CDR3 DNA sequence: TGTGCCAGCGGGGTGCTAGCCGAGAACACCGGGGAGCTGTTTTTT.